These 28 T cell receptor beta chains originate from one sample sequenced in a study of CD8 T cells in Susac syndrome (dated by TCRdb to about 2019). Library method: the immunoSEQ multiplex PCR assay. RNA was extracted with the RNeasy kit and about 0.5 to 1 ug was reverse transcribed using random hexamers. TCRdb took the public reads, trimmed them with fastp at Q25, ran MiXCR for clone calling and kept in-frame beta chains. Each CDR3 protein appears once, grouped with its most common genes and DNA. The sample has 250,000 to 350,000 distinct CDR3 sequences on record, 70% to 90% of them singletons. 0.11% of the sample goes to the ten largest clones. Source material: CD8+ T cells from PBMCs. These receptors were taken from a human donor with multiple sclerosis.

The chain combines TRBV3-1 with TRBJ2-2; perhaps D is TRBD1 or TRBD2 (5 bases each). CDR3 length: 17 residues. Looked up from germline, CDR1 is LGHDT and CDR2 is YNNKEL (reference sequence). Trimming removed 0 bases from V and 6 bases from J, with 17 bases in between. In DNA, the CDR3 is TGTGCCAGCAGCCAAGATCTGGAAGCGCGAGGGGCCGGGGAGCTGTTTTTT. It specifies CASSQDLEARGAGELFF.

V gene TRBV27 combines with J gene TRBJ2-3; D is ambiguous. The CDR3 totals 15 residues. The germline V gene has CDR1 MNHEY and CDR2 SMNVEV (reference sequence). The V end was cut by 4 bases, the J end by 2 bases, with 13 bases between. The CDR3 region has the DNA TGTGCCAGCAGTTCGGCCGCCGCGTACACAGATACGCAGTATTTT. Its translation: CASSSAAAYTDTQYF.

The chain combines TRBV27 with TRBJ2-1; 7 bases line up with TRBD2. The V gene end was trimmed by 5 bases and the J gene end by 8 bases; junction bases not matched to a gene: 21. Germline-derived CDR1 and CDR2 are MNHEY and SMNVEV (reference sequence). CDR3 size: 18 residues. The CDR3 loop reads CASSRFPPLAEPRDEQFF. The CDR3 DNA is TGTGCCAGCAGTCGCTTCCCTCCGCTAGCGGAGCCAAGGGATGAGCAGTTCTTC.

The chain uses TRBV6-4 and TRBJ2-1, with TRBD2 matching over 7 bases. The CDR3 loop spans 13 amino acids. Germline CDR1 is MRHNA and CDR2 is SNTAGT. The ends lost 4 bases at V and 8 bases at J; junction bases unmatched: 5. The CDR3 protein is CASSAGTTDEQFF. CDR3 sequence (DNA): TGTGCCAGCAGTGCCGGGACTACGGATGAGCAGTTCTTC.

The genes are TRBV2 and TRBJ2-1; 8 nucleotides match TRBD2. Per the germline V gene, CDR1 is SNHLY and CDR2 is FYNNEI. The CDR3 spans 12 residues. V lost 8 bases to trimming and J lost 10 bases; unmatched junction nucleotides: 7. This chain's CDR3 is CASLLRLAEQFF. In nucleotides, the CDR3 is TGTGCCAGCCTACTGCGACTAGCGGAGCAGTTCTTC.

The chain couples TRBV3-1 to TRBJ2-1; D remains unclear. CDR3 length: 16 amino acids. Trimming took 0 bases from V and 6 from J, leaving 15 bases between them. CDR1 is LGHDT, CDR2 YNNKEL, per germline (reference sequence). In DNA, the CDR3 is TGTGCCAGCAGCCAAGATTGGCGACTGTCTACCAATGAGCAGTTCTTC. Its translation: CASSQDWRLSTNEQFF.

This clonotype has only one observation. The chain recombines TRBV6-1 with TRBJ2-7, with a tentative D call TRBD1 (5 bases). The CDR3 is 15 residues long. Germline CDR1 and CDR2: MNHNS and SASEGT. The V and J ends lost 2 bases and 0 bases respectively, with 11 bases between them. For the CDR3, the DNA is TGTGCCAGCAGTGAATTGGCCAGGGTCTCCTACGAGCAGTACTTC. Translating gives CASSELARVSYEQYF.

This CDR3 reads CASTSLDSRNQPQHF. The CDR3 DNA follows: TGTGCCAGCACCTCCCTGGACAGTCGCAATCAGCCCCAGCATTTT. This chain connects TRBV28 to TRBJ1-5; TRBD1 might be the D (6 bases). The CDR3 length is 15 residues. V was pared by 7 bases and J by 2 bases, with 15 bases between. CDR1 and CDR2 from the germline V gene are MDHEN and SYDVKM.

The chain is built from TRBV9 and TRBJ2-7; 14 nucleotides line up with TRBD2. This CDR3 is built from 16 residues. J lost 7 bases, V lost 4 bases, and 10 bases had no gene match. Germline V gene data show CDR1 as SGDLS and CDR2 as YYNGEE. This CDR3 is CASSSGLAGVREEQYF. CDR3 nucleotide sequence: TGTGCCAGCAGCTCGGGACTAGCGGGAGTCAGGGAGGAGCAGTACTTC.

The chain recombines TRBV2 with TRBJ2-3, with D possibly being TRBD2 (6 bases). The germline V gene encodes CDR1 SNHLY and CDR2 FYNNEI. There are 16 residues in the CDR3. V gave up 6 bases and J gave up 3 bases, with 19 bases separating them. The chain's CDR3 is CASRGLSTRWTDTQYF. The CDR3 DNA reads as TGTGCCAGCAGGGGACTCAGTACAAGGTGGACAGATACGCAGTATTTT.

The V and J genes are TRBV12-3 or TRBV12-4 and TRBJ2-2; a possible D gene is TRBD2 (5 bases). CDR3 size: 13 residues. Trimming removed 1 base from V and 6 bases from J, with 6 bases in between. CDR3 residues: CASSLEGAGELFF. The DNA for the CDR3 is TGTGCCAGCAGTTTAGAGGGAGCCGGGGAGCTGTTTTTT.

The chain combines TRBV28 with TRBJ2-7; 9 bases are a match to TRBD1. The junction had 6 bases not matched to a gene; V was cut back by 3 bases and J by 3 bases. CDR1 MDHEN and CDR2 SYDVKM come from the germline V gene. The CDR3 runs to 15 residues. The CDR3 is CASSLGTGPYYEQYF. In nucleotides, the CDR3 is TGTGCCAGCAGTTTGGGGACAGGGCCTTACTACGAGCAGTACTTC.

The chain has TRBV11-2 and TRBJ1-4; no clear D. In germline, CDR1 is SGHAT, CDR2 FQNNGV. This CDR3 has 14 amino acids. V was cut by 2 bases and J by 5 bases, with 9 bases left in between. The CDR3, as DNA: TGTGCCAGCAGCTTATCCAGACCGAATGAAAAACTGTTTTTT. Protein: CASSLSRPNEKLFF.

The chain recombines TRBV3-1 with TRBJ2-1; possibly TRBD2 for D (5 bases). The CDR3 length is 14 residues. The germline V gene encodes CDR1 LGHDT and CDR2 YNNKEL (reference sequence). V lost 4 bases and J 14 bases, leaving 21 bases between the germline ends. CDR3 protein: CASSPDTSPDSEFF. CDR3 nucleotide sequence: TGTGCCAGCAGCCCTGATACTAGTCCCGATTCCGAGTTCTTC.

The V gene is TRBV10-3, the J gene TRBJ2-2, with a possible D match to TRBD2 (5 bases). The CDR3 sequence is 16 residues long. Per the germline V gene, CDR1 is ENHRY and CDR2 is SYGVKD. The V and J ends lost 6 bases and 1 base respectively, with 15 bases between them. For the CDR3, the DNA is TGTGCCATCAGGGAACCCGGACTGATGAACACCGGGGAGCTGTTTTTT. Translating gives CAIREPGLMNTGELFF.

The sample holds one count of this clonotype. The gene calls are TRBV7-9 and TRBJ2-7; 12 bases agree with TRBD2. With V trimmed by 5 bases and J by 3 bases, 14 bases remained unmatched. From germline, CDR1 is SEHNR and CDR2 FQNEAQ (reference sequence). This CDR3 has 18 amino acids. DNA for the CDR3: TGTGCCAGCAGCACCCCCCTAGCGGGAGGGCGGACCGACTACGAGCAGTACTTC. Translation: CASSTPLAGGRTDYEQYF.

This chain links TRBV5-1 with TRBJ2-1; D uncertain. V shed 4 bases and J shed 6 bases, with 8 bases lying between them. The CDR3 has 12 residues. The germline V gene has CDR1 SGHRS and CDR2 YFSETQ. The chain's CDR3 is CASSKDSNEQFF. Here the CDR3 DNA reads TGCGCCAGCAGCAAAGATTCCAATGAGCAGTTCTTC.

This clonotype was detected only a few times. The junction does not match germline at one end; this may be a read error. V usage is TRBV11-2 and J usage is TRBJ2-7, with TRBD2 matching 9 bases. CDR1 SGHAT and CDR2 FQNNGV come from the germline V gene. CDR3 length: 17 amino acids. Here the CDR3 reads CASSFLIAGEGSSEQYF. DNA for the CDR3: TGTGCCAGCAGCTTCCTCATAGCGGGAGAGGGGTCCTCCGAGCAGTACTTC.

The chain couples TRBV4-1 to TRBJ1-4, with TRBD1 matching over 7 bases. V trimming: 10 bases; J trimming: 8 bases; junction bases outside the gene matches: 4. There are 11 residues in the CDR3. Looked up from germline, CDR1 is MGHRA and CDR2 is YSYEKL. Written as DNA, the CDR3 is TGCGCCACATCCAGGGGGGAAAAACTGTTTTTT. Translating gives CATSRGEKLFF.

This clonotype was picked up a small number of times. The gene calls are TRBV11-2 and TRBJ2-7; D call uncertain. Germline V gives CDR1 SGHAT, CDR2 FQNNGV. This CDR3 has 15 amino acids. V lost 0 bases to trimming and J lost 3 bases, with 12 bases between them. The CDR3 sequence: CASSLEGPGSYEQYF. Written as DNA, the CDR3 is TGTGCCAGCAGCTTAGAGGGTCCGGGCAGCTACGAGCAGTACTTC. Looking up the rest from reference TRBV11-2 and TRBJ2-7 gives the full variable domain: EAGVAQSPRYKIIEKRQSVAFWCNPISGHATLYWYQQILGQGPKLLIQFQNNGVVDDSQLPKDRFSAERLKGVDSTLKIQPAKLEDSAVYLCASSLEGPGSYEQYFGPGTRLTVT.

This clonotype was detected once. The chain combines TRBV11-3 with TRBJ2-6, with D uncertain. This CDR3 is 17 amino acids long. The germline V gene has CDR1 SGHNT and CDR2 YENEEA. Trimming removed 4 bases from V and 4 bases from J, with 17 bases in between. The CDR3 sequence is CASSSPRPPPGANVLTF. CDR3 nucleotides: TGTGCCAGCAGCTCCCCTAGGCCACCCCCGGGGGCCAACGTCCTGACTTTC.

The chain combines TRBV11-2 with TRBJ2-7, with 7 bases identical to TRBD1. This CDR3 has 15 residues. The V segment lost 5 bases and the J segment 3 bases; nucleotides outside the gene matches: 10. CDR1 is SGHAT, CDR2 FQNNGV, per germline. CDR3 bases: TGTGCCAGCAGCGCCCCACGGACAGGTTACTACGAGCAGTACTTC. Translated: CASSAPRTGYYEQYF.

The chain carries TRBV2 and TRBJ1-2; D is possibly TRBD1 (5 bases). V lost 8 bases and J lost 4, with 11 bases in between. Germline CDR1 SNHLY, CDR2 FYNNEI. The CDR3 has 12 amino acids. CDR3 nucleotides: TGTGCCAGCCAGGGACGGCTCTATGGCTACACCTTC. The encoded protein is CASQGRLYGYTF.

The chain carries TRBV27 and TRBJ1-4; tentatively, D is TRBD1 (5 bases). V was clipped by 9 bases and J by 0 bases, with 8 bases between them. CDR1 and CDR2 (germline): MNHEY, SMNVEV (reference sequence). The CDR3 has 13 residues. In DNA form, the CDR3 reads TGTGCCAGTAAGACAGCAACTAATGAAAAACTGTTTTTT. The encoded protein is CASKTATNEKLFF.

This chain links TRBV6-1 with TRBJ1-1; possibly TRBD1 for D (5 bases). The CDR3 has 17 residues. Trimming pared 6 bases from V and 0 bases from J, leaving 20 bases between. Germline V gene sequence: CDR1 MNHNS, CDR2 SASEGT. The DNA of the CDR3 is TGTGCCAGCAGAATCCAGGGTGAGGGGTACATGAACACTGAAGCTTTCTTT. Amino acids: CASRIQGEGYMNTEAFF.

The gene calls are TRBV28 and TRBJ1-5; D is ambiguous. CDR3 length: 13 residues. Trimming stripped 5 bases from V and 6 bases from J, with 11 bases between. Germline V gives CDR1 MDHEN, CDR2 SYDVKM. CDR3 coding DNA: TGTGCCAGCAGTCGTACGGCGGTTCAGCCCCAGCATTTT. It specifies CASSRTAVQPQHF.

The genes are TRBV5-1 and TRBJ2-5; D call uncertain. The V gene's germline CDR1 is SGHRS and CDR2 YFSETQ. Trimming took 2 bases from V and 1 from J, leaving 18 bases between them. This CDR3 comprises 17 residues. The DNA of the CDR3 is TGCGCCAGCAGCTTAAACGATTATGATACCACCCAAGAGACCCAGTACTTC. It is translated as CASSLNDYDTTQETQYF.

The chain joins TRBV5-1 to TRBJ1-2, with D perhaps matching TRBD1 (6 bases). Germline lookup yields CDR1 SGHRS and CDR2 YFSETQ. The V and J ends lost 0 bases and 5 bases respectively, with 14 bases between them. The CDR3 is made up of 15 amino acids. Here the CDR3 DNA reads TGCGCCAGCAGCTTGGATCCGGGGGCCGTTTATGGCTACACCTTC. Translated, it gives CASSLDPGAVYGYTF. Full variable domain (outside the CDR3, taken from reference TRBV5-1 and TRBJ1-2): KAGVTQTPRYLIKTRGQQVTLSCSPISGHRSVSWYQQTPGQGLQFLFEYFSETQRNKGNFPGRFSGRQFSNSRSEMNVSTLELGDSALYLCASSLDPGAVYGYTFGSGTRLTVV.